This T cell receptor (beta chain) comes out of a study of CD8 T cells in ankylosing spondylitis. As to this clonotype: No antigen is known for it.

MiXCR was run by TCRdb on the 5' RACE reads, yielding one entry per CDR3 protein. Of around 300,000 distinct CDR3 sequences listed, approximately 15% are singletons. CDR3 length: 13 residues. Germline V gene lookup returns CDR1 ENHRY and CDR2 SYGVKD. V was cut by 0 bases and J by 9 bases, with 9 bases left in between. Study outcomes and limitations: Significantly higher representation of disease-linked clones was reported for matched ankylosing spondylitis synovial fluid. Disease-linked clones proved CD8+ and comparatively uncommon in peripheral blood. Blood from ankylosing spondylitis patients appeared to carry a characteristic roughly eight-variant TCR beta motif.

Sequencing input: blood, either unsorted or a sorted T cell fraction (not recorded which). This receptor was obtained from a male donor with ankylosing spondylitis or in good health (not recorded which). The V and J genes are TRBV10-3 and TRBJ2-1; D gene uncertain. The CDR3 reads CAISESKGREQFF. The CDR3 nucleotides are TGTGCCATCAGTGAGTCGAAAGGTCGTGAGCAGTTCTTC.